This TCR beta chain is from a study of shared clonotypes between healthy human individuals (dated by TCRdb to about 2020). The study in broad terms: The cohort included three men and two women between 18 and 49 years of age. Per donor, three plates each were used for CD4 naive and CD4 memory, two for CD8 naive, and one for CD8 memory. To estimate repertoire size and how much clonotype sharing occurs between individuals, the study deeply sequenced the blood TCR repertoires of several healthy adults. To increase sequencing depth and limit assay-specific biases, TCR repertoire library preparation and sequencing were carried out by different laboratories using diverse techniques. Each donor's leukapheresis produced roughly between roughly 0.9 and 9 billion PBMCs.

What the study reported, not specific to this receptor: Around 5% of naive CD4, 3.5% of naive CD8, approximately 2% of memory CD4, and about 0.4% of memory CD8 clonotypes were shared across several donors. Even with the large sequencing depth, rarefaction of the sorted-subset datasets indicated that sequencing was incomplete. Because the study included a small number of donors, the genetic and exposure-history diversity represented was limited. Based on pairwise subsampling, the degree of clonotype sharing among donors was expected to be affected by sequencing depth. Naive subsets generally had larger estimated clonotype richness than memory subsets did. Compared with non-shared clonotypes, the clonotypes found in all four sorted-subset donors had higher generation probabilities. Sampling was restricted to blood, and TCR repertoires in tissues likely differ from the TCR repertoires found in blood.

This clone was detected once. The antigen it binds to is not known. No per-base quality is available; no much larger clone lies one base away. Donors were healthy HIV-negative adults with no recently reported acute infections or vaccinations. Every donor was a Caucasian adult living in Nashville, Tennessee, USA. CD4+ T cells were enriched through magnetic negative selection, after which naive cells were positively selected on CD45RA and the remaining negative fraction served as the memory subset. Blood was collected by leukapheresis, and PBMCs were isolated by Ficoll-Histopaque density gradient centrifugation and then cryopreserved in liquid nitrogen vapor phase. Purity and quantity of every magnetically sorted T cell population were checked by analytical flow cytometry. Genomic DNA was isolated from every sorted fraction and measured by UV absorbance on a Nanodrop 2000c. Germline trimming: 3 bases from V, 8 bases from J; junction bases outside gene matches: 8. The CDR3 spans 15 residues, from the cysteine through the phenylalanine. Kept here is only the CDR3 DNA, which spans 45 bases and is read in frame from base 1. Taken from the germline V gene, the CDR1 and CDR2 loops are SGDLS and YYNGEE.

Using the deep immunoSEQ assay, TCR CDR3 regions were amplified from genomic DNA by multiplex PCR. Extracted genomic DNA from each cell subset was spread evenly across all wells of several immunoSEQ 96-well plates, with each plate serving as a replicate. For sorted subsets, around 200 ng genomic DNA, equal to some 30,000 T cell genomes, was loaded into each replicate PCR. The purified libraries were quantified using a Qubit 3.0 fluorometer, sized with a Bioanalyzer 2100, and then quantified again using the KAPA Library Quantification kit. Every immunoSEQ 96-well plate was sequenced on a separate single-read 150-cycle Illumina NextSeq 550 flow cell. Per the original workflow: Because the immunoSEQ output included only junctional sequences and no quality scores, the filtering could not be the same as the filtering used for full-length reads. To assign V/J genes and CDR3, sequences were annotated using PyIR, a Python wrapper for IgBLAST v1.9, with IMGT germline references. Reads with weak V/J assignments (E-value above 1e-6), missing CDR3, stop codons, out-of-frame junctions, or ambiguous translated residues were removed. V3J clonotypes were defined as sequences sharing an identical inferred V gene, J gene, and CDR3 amino acid sequence. Percentage overlap between repertoires was calculated by dividing the number of shared unique clonotypes by the size of the smaller repertoire. Richness of each repertoire was evaluated using RTK rarefaction, the Chao1 estimator, and Recon v2.1 estimates of unobserved clonotypes. For all TCRbeta clonotypes obtained by the gDNA method from a few donors, generation probabilities were computed with OLGA. Drawn from immuneACCESS, this table holds only the in-frame rearrangements with V and J called that TCRdb kept. Clones are partly lost; checked studies trace under half to an unresolved V gene and leave the rest unexplained. V and J calls and clone size follow that table, whereas D and trimming were derived from the DNA. This sample comprises around 510,000 clones, 90% to 96% of them detected only once. The top ten constitute approximately 0.067% of the sample.

Sequenced material: naive CD4+ T cells sorted from blood. Taken with the paper, the label for cell subset or site translates to: CD45RA+ positively selected. The rearranged segments are TRBV9 and TRBJ1-6; 7 of the junction bases match TRBD1. This TCR was sampled from a woman between 25 and 40 years old in good health. This receptor has the CDR3 CASSGPGQRYSPLHF. The bases are TGTGCCAGCAGCGGACCGGGACAGCGCTATTCACCCCTCCACTTT. The full variable domain, completed from the reference TRBV9 and TRBJ1-6 proteins outside the CDR3, reads DSGVTQTPKHLITATGQRVTLRCSPRSGDLSVYWYQQSLDQGLQFLIQYYNGEERAKGNILERFSAQQFPDLHSELNLSSLELGDSALYFCASSGPGQRYSPLHFGNGTRLTVT.